This T cell receptor beta chain was captured by sequencing in a study of OX40 agonist ivuxolimab in advanced cancers. Study details: Patients treated during dose escalation were battling hepatocellular carcinoma, melanoma, renal cell or head and neck cancer.

Details on this clone: Its target is not known.

The germline V gene encodes CDR1 GTSNPN and CDR2 SVGIG (reference sequence). Germline trimming cut 2 bases from V and 6 bases from J; bases unmatched to any gene: 1. The CDR3 has 12 residues. The study, taken as a whole, reports: In a subset of nonresponders, normalized T-cell clonal expansion was also low. CD8+ T cells were the subset that, on average, had more expanded clones than CD4+. The specificity for antigen of the expanded peripheral T cells was not determined.

The protocol was immunoSEQ multiplex PCR, while the TCRdb copy is restricted to in-frame clones and leaves out a portion. In the table there are about 49,000 clones, 85% to 90% of which are singletons. The TCR originated in an adult with an advanced solid tumor such as melanoma, head and neck, liver or kidney cancer. The chain has TRBV30 and TRBJ1-5; 7 positions agree with TRBD1. The sample in question was CD4+ or CD8+ T cells sorted from blood, obtained in a trial of the OX40 agonist ivuxolimab. CDR3 sequence reads: CAWSSGGQPQHF. In DNA, the CDR3 is TGTGCCTGGAGTTCAGGGGGTCAGCCCCAGCATTTT.